The clone carrying this TCR beta chain has a single count. The antigen is not known. Authors' data handling: Junction-only sequences produced by ImmunoSEQ had no quality scores, so filtering differed. Libraries were prepared by immunoSEQ multiplex PCR; TCRdb keeps only in-frame clonotypes and omits some of them. V and J calls plus clone size are reproduced from that table; the DNA served to infer D and trimming. The sample includes about 2.2 million clones, roughly 91% of them seen just once. This sample was taken from a study of shared clonotypes between healthy human individuals. Overall study findings and caveats: Among four donors, roughly 5% of naive CD4 clonotypes were found in common. Clonotype sharing among donors, it was expected, would be affected by sequencing depth.

Naive CD8 cells, CD45RO-negative and positively selected for CCR7, excluded terminally differentiated effector memory CD45RA+ cells. Germline V lookup: CDR1 MNHEY, CDR2 SMNVEV (reference sequence). Trimming shortened V by 7 bases and J by 3 bases, and 20 bases separated the two germline ends. The CDR3 contains 16 residues. V is TRBV27 and J is TRBJ2-3; D is perhaps TRBD1 (5 bases). Source material: naive CD8+ T cells from PBMCs. This TCR came from a man younger than 35 in good health. Some clones in this sample may be carry-over from other donors' samples. This chain's CDR3 is CASTPVKGRGTDTQYF. As DNA, the CDR3 is TGTGCCAGCACCCCCGTCAAGGGAAGGGGTACAGATACGCAGTATTTT.